The 8 T cell receptor beta chains presented below share a single source sample, sequenced in a study of T cell repertoires in cytomegalovirus infection. TCRdb reanalysed the reads using MiXCR and keeps one entry per CDR3 protein. The repertoire holds approximately 990,000 distinct CDR3 sequences, with 30% to 40% as singletons. The antigens these receptors bind are not known. Sequenced material: cultured CD8+ T cells from PBMCs, taken from culture after CMV antigen stimulation. These receptors originate from a human donor in good health (CMV status not recorded). Some clones in this sample may be carry-over from other donors' samples.

Details on this clonotype: Relative to the germline gene, one junction end is altered; a read error may explain this. The CDR3: CVSSYSPTTGQKTFF. The CDR3 coding sequence is TGTGTCAGCAGTTACTCTCCCACTACAGGGCAAAAGACGTTCTTC. V is TRBV6-2 or TRBV6-3 and J is TRBJ2-1, with D possibly TRBD1 on 6 matching bases. The CDR3 contains 15 residues. CDR1 is MNHEY, CDR2 SVGEGT, per germline.

This clonotype turned up a few times. The chain uses TRBV2 and TRBJ2-5; 9 bases map to TRBD1. Germline lookup yields CDR1 SNHLY and CDR2 FYNNEI. The CDR3 consists of 13 residues. V lost 11 bases and J lost 4; bases outside the gene matches: 8. As DNA, the CDR3 is TGTGCCGCGCCGGGACAGGGTCGAGAGACCCAGTACTTC. Translating it yields CAAPGQGRETQYF.

There are a few counts of this clonotype. The chain carries TRBV19 and TRBJ1-5, with D unclear. The V and J ends lost 0 bases and 6 bases respectively, with 9 bases between them. Germline values: CDR1 LNHDA, CDR2 SQIVND (reference sequence). This CDR3 is 14 amino acids long. CDR3 coding DNA: TGTGCCAGTAGTATAGATCGTACCGGTCAGCCCCAGCATTTT. It translates to CASSIDRTGQPQHF.

This clonotype occurred once. The chain carries TRBV27 and TRBJ2-7; 12 nucleotides agree with TRBD1. V gave up 5 bases and J gave up 9 bases; unmatched junction bases: 11. Germline assignment: CDR1 MNHEY and CDR2 SMNVEV (reference sequence). The CDR3 covers 15 residues. The CDR3: CASSPTGTGGEGQYV. The CDR3 nucleotides are TGTGCCAGCAGTCCTACCGGGACAGGGGGCGAGGGGCAGTACGTC.

The chain employs TRBV5-4 and TRBJ2-3; 13 bases agree with TRBD2. The germline V gene has CDR1 SGHNT and CDR2 YYREEE (reference sequence). This CDR3 has 16 residues. Unmatched junction bases numbered 9, after V lost 4 bases and J lost 7 bases. CDR3 sequence (DNA): TGTGCCAGCAGCGAAACTAGCGGGGGGGCAAGACATACGCAGTATTTT. Amino acid sequence: CASSETSGGARHTQYF.

This clonotype was observed at least ten times. The chain recombines TRBV28 with TRBJ1-1; unclear D gene. CDR3 length: 13 residues. The ends were cut back, 3 bases at V and 1 base at J, with 6 bases in the middle. Germline V gene sequence: CDR1 MDHEN, CDR2 SYDVKM. Here the CDR3 reads CASSFRANTEAFF. The CDR3 bases are TGTGCCAGCAGTTTCCGGGCGAACACTGAAGCTTTCTTT.

This clonotype was detected only a few times. The chain links TRBV6-6 to TRBJ1-2; 10 bases line up with TRBD1. The CDR3 runs to 14 residues. Germline V gene lookup returns CDR1 MNHNY and CDR2 SVGAGI (reference sequence). Losses at the gene ends were 3 bases for V and 5 bases for J; bases not matched to a gene: 3. The CDR3 region is CASSYQGQGYGYTF. The DNA for the CDR3 is TGTGCCAGCAGTTATCAGGGACAGGGGTATGGCTACACCTTC.

The CDR3 region is CASSFYRGRGTEAFF. CDR3 coding DNA: TGTGCCAGCAGTTTCTACAGGGGGCGAGGGACTGAAGCTTTCTTT. V gene TRBV12-3 or TRBV12-4 combines with J gene TRBJ1-1, with 9 bases that match TRBD1. V shed 3 bases, J shed 5 bases, and the junction held 7 bases outside the gene matches. The CDR3 is made up of 15 amino acids.